The 29 T cell receptor beta chains below were found in one sample sequenced in a study of control samples from healthy donors and cancer patients. Profiling relied on immunoSEQ multiplex PCR, and the TCRdb table lists in-frame clones only, not all of them. The sample has over 150,000 clones, more than 85% seen once. Sequenced material: blood. These receptors were obtained from a woman in her thirties or forties in good health.

This chain uses TRBV5-1 with TRBJ2-7; 7 bases line up with TRBD2. Germline lookup yields CDR1 SGHRS and CDR2 YFSETQ. CDR3 size: 15 residues. J lost 5 bases, V lost 2 bases, and 10 bases had no gene match. The DNA of the CDR3 is TGCGCCAGCAGCTTCCGTCTGGCGGGGGAGAACGAGCAGTACTTC. Encoded protein: CASSFRLAGENEQYF.

The genes are TRBV29-1 and TRBJ1-4; a weak D match, TRBD1 (5 bases). CDR3 size: 16 residues. Trimming took 0 bases from V and 8 from J, leaving 19 bases between them. The germline V gene has CDR1 SQVTM and CDR2 ANQGSEA. The CDR3 reads CSVEEPRVGDEEKLFF. DNA of the CDR3: TGCAGCGTTGAAGAACCCAGGGTTGGGGATGAGGAAAAACTGTTTTTT.

This clone was seen once. The chain employs TRBV6-5 and TRBJ1-1, with TRBD1 matching 8 bases. The CDR3 has 14 amino acids. CDR1 and CDR2 (germline): MNHEY, SVGAGI. V lost 6 bases to trimming and J lost 11 bases; unmatched junction nucleotides: 14. CDR3 in DNA: TGTGCCAGCAGGGAGGGACAGGCGGGGAGTCGGGCTTTCTTT. Protein: CASREGQAGSRAFF.

The chain recombines TRBV20-1 with TRBJ2-2, with TRBD2 identical over 12 bases. This CDR3 comprises 16 residues. Germline-derived CDR1 and CDR2 are DFQATT and SNEGSKA (reference sequence). V shed 3 bases, J shed 5 bases, and the junction held 7 bases outside the gene matches. The CDR3 region has the DNA TGCAGTGCTAGTAGGGCTAGCGGGGGGGCGACCGGGGAGCTGTTTTTT. Translation: CSASRASGGATGELFF.

The rearrangement uses TRBV4-1 and TRBJ1-1, with D perhaps TRBD1 (6 bases). The CDR3 is 16 residues long. V was cut by 4 bases and J by 2 bases, with 17 bases left in between. Germline CDR1 MGHRA, CDR2 YSYEKL. CDR3 DNA sequence: TGCGCCAGCAGCCTGATGGTGGGGGGCTCAAACACTGAAGCTTTCTTT. Protein sequence: CASSLMVGGSNTEAFF.

This sequence joins TRBV2 and TRBJ1-2; 11 nucleotides match TRBD1. CDR1 is SNHLY, CDR2 FYNNEI, per germline. V lost 6 bases to trimming and J lost 6 bases; unmatched junction nucleotides: 6. The CDR3 runs to 14 residues. CDR3 sequence: CASRAGTGGNGYTF. The CDR3 DNA reads as TGTGCCAGCAGGGCCGGGACAGGGGGGAATGGCTACACCTTC. The variable domain in full, completed from reference TRBV2 and TRBJ1-2, reads EPEVTQTPSHQVTQMGQEVILRCVPISNHLYFYWYRQILGQKVEFLVSFYNNEISEKSEIFDDQFSVERPDGSNFTLKIRSTKLEDSAMYFCASRAGTGGNGYTFGSGTRLTVV.

The gene calls are TRBV2 and TRBJ2-6, with D unresolved. CDR3 length: 13 residues. V was shortened by 8 bases and J by 1 base, with 6 bases between the two germline ends. Germline V lookup: CDR1 SNHLY, CDR2 FYNNEI. CDR3 sequence: CASHSSGANVLTF. CDR3 nucleotides: TGTGCCAGCCACTCATCTGGGGCCAACGTCCTGACTTTC.

The chain combines TRBV7-9 with TRBJ2-1, with a tentative D call TRBD2 (6 bases). CDR1 is SEHNR, CDR2 FQNEAQ, per germline (reference sequence). The CDR3 sequence is 13 residues long. V lost 5 bases and J 6 bases, leaving 11 bases between the germline ends. CDR3 sequence: CASSPRRGNEQFF. For the CDR3, the DNA is TGTGCCAGCAGCCCCCGGAGGGGCAATGAGCAGTTCTTC.

This chain links TRBV27 with TRBJ1-1; D gene unclear. Per the germline V gene, CDR1 is MNHEY and CDR2 is SMNVEV (reference sequence). The CDR3 runs 12 residues. V was cut by 9 bases and J by 5 bases, with 13 bases left in between. The CDR3 protein is CASSTVGTEAFF. For the CDR3, the DNA is TGTGCCAGTTCCACCGTGGGTACTGAAGCTTTCTTT.

The chain couples TRBV27 to TRBJ1-6; maybe TRBD1 (6 bases). CDR1 is MNHEY, CDR2 SMNVEV, per germline (reference sequence). The CDR3 contains 16 residues. V shed 2 bases and J shed 2 bases, with 10 bases lying between them. The CDR3 loop is CASSLSTGTYNSPLHF. The CDR3 DNA reads as TGTGCCAGCAGTTTAAGCACAGGGACCTATAATTCACCCCTCCACTTT.

The gene calls are TRBV5-1 and TRBJ2-1; weak D call: TRBD1 (7 bases). In germline, CDR1 is SGHRS, CDR2 YFSETQ. This CDR3 contains 13 residues. V dropped 4 bases and J dropped 8 bases, with 13 bases sitting between them. The CDR3 loop reads CASSIQGGDEQFF. In DNA form, the CDR3 reads TGCGCCAGCAGCATTCAGGGGGGCGATGAGCAGTTCTTC.

The chain has TRBV7-3 and TRBJ2-7; D gene ambiguous. V dropped 6 bases and J dropped 2 bases, with 14 bases sitting between them. Germline loops: CDR1 SGHTA, CDR2 FQGTGA. The CDR3 contains 14 residues. CDR3 nucleotide sequence: TGTGCCAGCAGTTTGACACCCTATACCTACGAGCAGTACTTC. Translated, it gives CASSLTPYTYEQYF.

This sequence joins TRBV27 and TRBJ2-7, with 12 positions matching TRBD2. CDR1 and CDR2 from the germline V gene are MNHEY and SMNVEV (reference sequence). V lost 5 bases, J lost 2 bases, and 4 bases stayed unmatched. CDR3 length: 15 amino acids. The CDR3 loop is CASSRLAGVTYEQYF. In nucleotides, the CDR3 is TGTGCCAGCAGTAGACTAGCGGGGGTAACCTACGAGCAGTACTTC.

This clone occurred once. V is TRBV11-2 and J is TRBJ2-4, with D unresolved. Trimming took off 2 bases at V and 8 bases at J, with 16 bases between the two ends. The CDR3 extends over 15 amino acids. Germline CDR1 SGHAT, CDR2 FQNNGV. In DNA form, the CDR3 reads TGTGCCAGCAGCTTACCAGCGAGCCGCTTTGACATTCAGTACTTC. Amino acids: CASSLPASRFDIQYF.

This clone came up once. V and J are TRBV6-5 and TRBJ1-2; D might be TRBD1 (5 bases). The V gene lost 5 bases and the J gene lost 2 bases, with 15 bases spanning the gap. Germline V gene lookup returns CDR1 MNHEY and CDR2 SVGAGI. CDR3 size: 15 residues. The chain's CDR3 is CASSRKGTANYGYTF. CDR3 nucleotides: TGTGCCAGCAGTCGAAAAGGGACGGCAAACTATGGCTACACCTTC.

The CDR3 here is CASSTQGEGQFF. CDR3 nucleotide sequence: TGTGCCAGTAGTACACAGGGAGAAGGGCAGTTCTTC. The rearrangement uses TRBV19 and TRBJ2-1; possibly TRBD1 for D (6 bases). The V gene's germline CDR1 is LNHDA and CDR2 SQIVND (reference sequence). The CDR3 sequence is 12 residues long. Trimming stripped 4 bases from V and 12 bases from J, with 13 bases between.

The chain couples TRBV9 to TRBJ2-2, with 7 nucleotides matching TRBD2. The V and J ends lost 4 bases and 3 bases, in that order; junction bases with no gene match: 9. Germline V gives CDR1 SGDLS, CDR2 YYNGEE. CDR3 length equals 16 residues. CDR3 in DNA: TGTGCCAGCAGCCCAAAGGGGCGGGGGTACACCGGGGAGCTGTTTTTT. Amino acid sequence: CASSPKGRGYTGELFF.

The genes are TRBV4-2 and TRBJ2-5, with a tentative D call TRBD1 (6 bases). Deletions cut 3 bases from V and 1 base from J, with 15 bases between. This CDR3 contains 16 residues. Germline CDR1 and CDR2: LGHNA and YNFKEQ. CDR3: CASSQFRTAGQETQYF. DNA for the CDR3: TGTGCCAGCAGCCAGTTCAGGACAGCAGGCCAAGAGACCCAGTACTTC.

J is TRBJ1-6 and V is TRBV3-1 (or the pseudogene TRBV3-2); the D is unclear. The CDR3 is 13 residues long. Germline V gives CDR1 LGHDT, CDR2 YNNKEL (reference sequence). The V end was cut by 2 bases, the J end by 6 bases, with 5 bases between. The CDR3 here is CASSQKGNSPLHF. The CDR3 DNA is TGTGCCAGCAGCCAAAAGGGTAATTCACCCCTCCACTTT.

V gene TRBV10-3 combines with J gene TRBJ1-1; no definite D call. CDR1 and CDR2 from the germline V gene are ENHRY and SYGVKD. V gave up 7 bases and J gave up 2 bases, with 11 bases separating them. CDR3 length: 13 amino acids. CDR3 residues: CAIMNGGNTEAFF. In nucleotides, the CDR3 is TGTGCCATCATGAATGGAGGCAACACTGAAGCTTTCTTT.

The J gene is TRBJ2-7, the V gene TRBV5-4; 7 bases fit TRBD1. V lost 4 bases and J lost 0; bases outside the gene matches: 4. Looked up from germline, CDR1 is SGHNT and CDR2 is YYREEE (reference sequence). The CDR3 consists of 14 residues. CDR3: CASSLDRSSYEQYF. The CDR3 DNA is TGTGCCAGCAGCCTGGACAGGAGCTCCTACGAGCAGTACTTC.

The chain is built from TRBV18 and TRBJ1-1; D not certain. The CDR3 is 13 residues long. V lost 2 bases and J lost 8, with 12 bases in between. CDR1 and CDR2 from the germline V gene are KGHSH and LQKENI. This CDR3 is CASSPVRLLEAFF. The CDR3 DNA is TGTGCCAGCTCACCAGTGCGGCTGCTCGAAGCTTTCTTT.

V gene TRBV10-3 combines with J gene TRBJ2-5; maybe TRBD1 (5 bases). CDR3 length equals 15 residues. With 4 bases removed from V and 5 bases from J, the gap between germline ends came to 17 bases. CDR1 ENHRY and CDR2 SYGVKD come from the germline V gene. In DNA form, the CDR3 reads TGTGCCATCAGTGGACAGAACGAACCCCAGGAGACCCAGTACTTC. This codes for CAISGQNEPQETQYF.

V gene TRBV2 combines with J gene TRBJ1-1; maybe TRBD1 (5 bases). The CDR3 has 14 amino acids. Germline assignment: CDR1 SNHLY and CDR2 FYNNEI. V lost 8 bases and J lost 7, with 20 bases in between. CDR3 sequence: CASRSSGPGHEAFF. The CDR3 DNA sequence: TGTGCCAGCCGATCCTCAGGGCCGGGGCATGAAGCTTTCTTT.

This rearrangement joins TRBV5-5 to TRBJ2-3; TRBD1 aligns across 11 bases. Germline loops: CDR1 SGHKS, CDR2 YYEKEE (reference sequence). CDR3 length: 16 residues. Trimming at V came to 1 base and at J to 9 bases, leaving 10 bases not matched to a gene. The CDR3 DNA is TGTGCCAGCAGCTTGCGCCCTGGACAGGGGGCATACACGCAGTATTTT. This translates into CASSLRPGQGAYTQYF.

V is TRBV7-9 and J is TRBJ2-5, with 13 bases fitting TRBD2. CDR3 length: 16 amino acids. V shed 5 bases and J 3 bases; nucleotides not matched to a gene: 6. Germline CDR1 is SEHNR and CDR2 is FQNEAQ (reference sequence). CDR3 coding DNA: TGTGCCAGCAGCCGAACTACTAGCGGGGGGGAAGAGACCCAGTACTTC. It is translated as CASSRTTSGGEETQYF.

V gene TRBV21-1 combines with J gene TRBJ2-5; the table names TRBD2, a call not compared with the DNA. TRBV21-1 is a pseudogene. This CDR3 spans 17 amino acids. The CDR3 DNA follows: TGTGCCAGCAGCAAAGTGGGGAGTCAGGTGCCCCAAGAGACCCAGTACTTC. This gives the protein CASSKVGSQVPQETQYF.

This clone was recorded only once. The chain couples TRBV27 to TRBJ1-1; D unclear. Per the germline V gene, CDR1 is MNHEY and CDR2 is SMNVEV (reference sequence). V was cut by 6 bases and J by 1 base, with 12 bases left in between. There are 14 residues in the CDR3. The CDR3 loop is CASRVGPANTEAFF. DNA for the CDR3: TGTGCCAGCAGAGTTGGACCGGCGAACACTGAAGCTTTCTTT.

The chain links TRBV11-3 to TRBJ2-3, with a weak D call TRBD2 (6 bases). Trimming cost V 4 bases and J 4 bases, with 15 bases left between them. The CDR3 consists of 15 residues. Germline-derived CDR1 and CDR2 are SGHNT and YENEEA. The CDR3 protein is CASSSGGRGPDTQYF. The CDR3 nucleotides read TGTGCCAGCAGCTCCGGTGGGCGGGGTCCAGATACGCAGTATTTT.